Following are 11 T cell receptor beta chains from one sample sequenced in a study of OX40 agonist ivuxolimab in advanced cancers. Measured with immunoSEQ multiplex PCR; TCRdb has only the in-frame clones, and not every one. In the table there are about 45,000 clones, roughly 84% of which are singletons. Sequencing was performed on CD4+ or CD8+ T cells sorted from blood, taken in a trial of the OX40 agonist ivuxolimab. These receptors were collected from an adult with an advanced solid tumor such as melanoma, head and neck, liver or kidney cancer.

The genes are TRBV28 and TRBJ2-6; no reliable D call. CDR1 and CDR2 (germline): MDHEN, SYDVKM. Trimming stripped 5 bases from V and 4 bases from J, with 6 bases between. This CDR3 region has 13 residues. CDR3 DNA sequence: TGTGCCAGCAGTATTCAGGGGGCCAACGTCCTGACTTTC. Translating it yields CASSIQGANVLTF.

A word on this clone: Other DNA sequences in this specimen translate into the identical CDR3. This rearrangement joins TRBV2 to TRBJ2-3, with TRBD2 matching over 7 bases. Per the germline V gene, CDR1 is SNHLY and CDR2 is FYNNEI. CDR3 length: 16 amino acids. V shed 3 bases and J 4 bases; nucleotides not matched to a gene: 10. The CDR3 loop is CASSDGRGGSADTQYF. The CDR3 nucleotides read TGTGCCAGCAGTGATGGTCGGGGCGGGAGTGCAGATACGCAGTATTTT. The variable domain in full, completed from reference TRBV2 and TRBJ2-3, reads EPEVTQTPSHQVTQMGQEVILRCVPISNHLYFYWYRQILGQKVEFLVSFYNNEISEKSEIFDDQFSVERPDGSNFTLKIRSTKLEDSAMYFCASSDGRGGSADTQYFGPGTRLTVL.

The DNA of the CDR3 is TGTGCCAGCAGCTCCTATGATATACACTCTGGAAACACCATATATTTT. Amino acids: CASSSYDIHSGNTIYF. V and J are TRBV11-3 and TRBJ1-3; D is unresolved. The CDR3 covers 16 residues. Trimming removed 4 bases from V and 0 bases from J, with 13 bases in between. CDR1 is SGHNT, CDR2 YENEEA, per germline.

The rearrangement uses TRBV18 and TRBJ2-7, with D perhaps matching TRBD1 (5 bases). The CDR3 contains 16 residues. The V end was cut by 9 bases, the J end by 3 bases, with 24 bases between. Germline assignment: CDR1 KGHSH and CDR2 LQKENI. The CDR3 sequence is CASRGAPTLSLYEQYF. In nucleotides, the CDR3 is TGTGCCAGTCGTGGGGCTCCCACCTTATCCCTCTACGAGCAGTACTTC.

The V gene is TRBV10-2, the J gene TRBJ2-1; D is unresolved. The CDR3 has 13 amino acids. The V and J ends lost 8 bases and 9 bases respectively, with 17 bases between them. Germline values: CDR1 WSHSY, CDR2 SAAADI. The CDR3 nucleotides are TGCGCCAGCCGCCCCGGCAGGTGGGGTGAGCAGTTCTTC. It specifies CASRPGRWGEQFF.

V and J are TRBV10-1 and TRBJ2-3; 7 bases are a match to TRBD2. This CDR3 has 15 residues. Germline V gives CDR1 WNHNN, CDR2 SYGVQD (reference sequence). V dropped 6 bases and J dropped 4; count of bases not matched to a gene: 10. This chain's CDR3 is CASSLLIAGSDTQYF. As DNA, the CDR3 is TGCGCCAGCAGCCTCCTCATAGCGGGTTCAGATACGCAGTATTTT.

The rearrangement links TRBV4-2 to TRBJ2-2; the match to TRBD2 covers 7 bases. Trimming cost V 4 bases and J 2 bases; bases outside gene matches: 4. The CDR3 runs 15 residues. Germline V gene sequence: CDR1 LGHNA, CDR2 YNFKEQ. As DNA, the CDR3 is TGTGCCAGCAGCCCAGGGACTATTAACACCGGGGAGCTGTTTTTT. This sequence encodes CASSPGTINTGELFF.

Turning to this clone: The sample has other DNA sequences that encode this CDR3 too. The rearrangement uses TRBV7-9 and TRBJ1-2; possibly TRBD1 for D (6 bases). This CDR3 contains 13 residues. V lost 1 base and J lost 5, with 8 bases in between. Germline assignment: CDR1 SEHNR and CDR2 FQNEAQ (reference sequence). This CDR3 reads CASSLGTAYGYTF. The CDR3 DNA sequence: TGTGCCAGCAGCTTAGGGACAGCTTATGGCTACACCTTC.

The chain employs TRBV7-6 and TRBJ1-2; TRBD1 is a possible D gene (5 bases). This CDR3 contains 15 residues. V lost 5 bases and J 8 bases, leaving 21 bases between the germline ends. Per germline, CDR1 SGHVS and CDR2 FNYEAQ. For the CDR3, the DNA is TGTGCCAGCAGCCTCTATCCACAGGCCCCGGGGGGCTACACCTTC. Protein: CASSLYPQAPGGYTF.

This rearrangement joins TRBV6-6 to TRBJ1-5; D not certain. From germline, CDR1 is MNHNY and CDR2 SVGAGI (reference sequence). This CDR3 contains 12 residues. V was trimmed by 9 bases and J by 7 bases, leaving 13 bases between them. CDR3 amino acids: CARRGREQPQHF. Written as DNA, the CDR3 is TGTGCCAGACGGGGAAGGGAACAGCCCCAGCATTTT.

The V gene is TRBV19, the J gene TRBJ2-5; tentative D call: TRBD2 (6 bases). The CDR3 spans 11 residues. With 3 bases removed from V and 7 bases from J, the gap between germline ends came to 6 bases. Germline V lookup: CDR1 LNHDA, CDR2 SQIVND (reference sequence). CDR3 nucleotide sequence: TGTGCCAGTAGTATCGGGGGGACCCAGTACTTC. Translation: CASSIGGTQYF. The variable domain in full, completed from reference TRBV19 and TRBJ2-5, reads DGGITQSPKYLFRKEGQNVTLSCEQNLNHDAMYWYRQDPGQGLRLIYYSQIVNDFQKGDIAEGYSVSREKKESFPLTVTSAQKNPTAFYLCASSIGGTQYFGPGTRLLVL.